This is a list of T cell receptor beta chains from one sample in a study of shared clonotypes between healthy human individuals. Method: immunoSEQ multiplex PCR; TCRdb's copy keeps in-frame clones and lacks some. The repertoire holds around 700,000 clones, with less than 80% as singletons. The sample taken for sequencing was memory CD4+ T cells sorted from blood. Receptors were obtained from a woman aged 25 to 39 in good health. CDR3s include the opening cysteine and the closing phenylalanine or tryptophan. A D gene is named only where the DNA matches it firmly. Clone size is stated in some rows and not others, as once, few, many or a class when expanded.

J gene: TRBJ1-2; V gene: TRBV5-5; clone size: .; D gene: TRBD1; CDR3 DNA: TGTGCCAGCAGGTCTCCGGGACAGGGTTATGGCTACACCTTC; CDR3 protein: CASRSPGQGYGYTF
J gene: TRBJ1-2; V gene: TRBV7-8; clone size: .; D gene: .; CDR3 DNA: TGTGCCAGCAGGCTAAACCAGGGTAGCTATGGCTACACCTTC; CDR3 protein: CASRLNQGSYGYTF
J gene: TRBJ2-6; V gene: TRBV27; clone size: .; D gene: .; CDR3 DNA: TGTGCCAGCAGTTTAGTCTCTGGGGCCAACGTCCTGACTTTC; CDR3 protein: CASSLVSGANVLTF
J gene: TRBJ2-7; V gene: TRBV7-3; clone size: .; D gene: TRBD2; CDR3 DNA: TGTGCCAGCAGCTTAGGCCTAGCGGGGTTCTACGAGCAGTACTTC; CDR3 protein: CASSLGLAGFYEQYF
J gene: TRBJ2-1; V gene: TRBV9; clone size: .; D gene: .; CDR3 DNA: TGTGCCAGCAGCGTAGTGGCGGGCCCCAACAATGAGCAGTTCTTC; CDR3 protein: CASSVVAGPNNEQFF
J gene: TRBJ2-7; V gene: TRBV7-9; clone size: many; D gene: .; CDR3 DNA: TGTGCCAGCAGCTCTACGGGGTACGAGCAGTACTTC; CDR3 protein: CASSSTGYEQYF
J gene: TRBJ2-5; V gene: TRBV5-6; clone size: .; D gene: .; CDR3 DNA: TGTGCCAGCAGCGGGTGGGGTGCAGAGACCCAGTACTTC; CDR3 protein: CASSGWGAETQYF
J gene: TRBJ1-3; V gene: TRBV5-6; clone size: .; D gene: .; CDR3 DNA: TGTGCCAGCAGCTTAACGTCCTTGGGCGGAAACACCATATATTTT; CDR3 protein: CASSLTSLGGNTIYF
J gene: TRBJ2-1; V gene: TRBV13; clone size: .; D gene: TRBD2; CDR3 DNA: TGTGCCAGCAGCCGATCGGGACTAGCGGCCCACAATGAGCAGTTCTTC; CDR3 protein: CASSRSGLAAHNEQFF
J gene: TRBJ1-2; V gene: TRBV4-1; clone size: once; D gene: .; CDR3 DNA: TGCGCCAGCAGCCAAAGCAGCAGGCCCTGGGACGGCTACACCTTC; CDR3 protein: CASSQSSRPWDGYTF
J gene: TRBJ2-1; V gene: TRBV29-1; clone size: .; D gene: TRBD2; CDR3 DNA: TGCAGCGTTGTCACTAGCGGGAGTTACAATGAGCAGTTCTTC; CDR3 protein: CSVVTSGSYNEQFF
J gene: TRBJ2-1; V gene: TRBV4-2; clone size: .; D gene: TRBD2; CDR3 DNA: TGTGCCAGCAGCCATACCGGGACTAGCTCCTACAATGAGCAGTTCTTC; CDR3 protein: CASSHTGTSSYNEQFF
J gene: TRBJ2-7; V gene: TRBV5-1; clone size: .; D gene: TRBD2; CDR3 DNA: TGCGCCAGCAGCTTGAGCGGGAGATACTACGAGCAGTACTTC; CDR3 protein: CASSLSGRYYEQYF
J gene: TRBJ1-2; V gene: TRBV28; clone size: few; D gene: .; CDR3 DNA: TGTGCCAGCAGTTCCGCAGGGTCTAACTATGGCTACACCTTC; CDR3 protein: CASSSAGSNYGYTF
J gene: TRBJ2-5; V gene: TRBV30; clone size: .; D gene: TRBD1; CDR3 DNA: TGTGCCTGGAGTCCCGGACAGGGTAGATGGCAGTACTTC; CDR3 protein: CAWSPGQGRWQYF
J gene: TRBJ2-4; V gene: TRBV7-3; clone size: once; D gene: TRBD2; CDR3 DNA: TGTGCCAGCAGCTTATGGGTAGCGGGAGAAAACATTCAGTACTTC; CDR3 protein: CASSLWVAGENIQYF
J gene: TRBJ2-7; V gene: TRBV10-3; clone size: .; D gene: .; CDR3 DNA: TGTGCCATCAGTGAGTACGGGAGTCCTTACGAGCAGTACTTC; CDR3 protein: CAISEYGSPYEQYF
J gene: TRBJ2-3; V gene: TRBV18; clone size: .; D gene: .; CDR3 DNA: TGTGCCAGCTCACCAGAAGGGGGGCAGGGCACAGATACGCAGTATTTT; CDR3 protein: CASSPEGGQGTDTQYF
J gene: TRBJ2-1; V gene: TRBV6-4; clone size: .; D gene: TRBD1; CDR3 DNA: TGTGCCAGTGCTCCAGACCCAGGACAGGGTCTCGATGAGCAGTTCTTC; CDR3 protein: CASAPDPGQGLDEQFF
J gene: TRBJ2-2; V gene: TRBV18; clone size: .; D gene: .; CDR3 DNA: TGTGCCAGCTCACCGGGCGACTACACCGGGGAGCTGTTTTTT; CDR3 protein: CASSPGDYTGELFF
J gene: TRBJ2-3; V gene: TRBV5-1; clone size: .; D gene: .; CDR3 DNA: TGCGCCAGCAGCTTAGGTTCAAGCACAGATACGCAGTATTTT; CDR3 protein: CASSLGSSTDTQYF
J gene: TRBJ2-5; V gene: TRBV5-1; clone size: .; D gene: .; CDR3 DNA: TGCGCCAGCAGCCCCTCCATCGGTCCTCCCGAAGAGACCCAGTACTTC; CDR3 protein: CASSPSIGPPEETQYF
J gene: TRBJ2-6; V gene: TRBV5-1; clone size: few; D gene: .; CDR3 DNA: TGCGCCAGCAGCGGAGGGGGCTCTGGGGCCAACGTCCTGACTTTC; CDR3 protein: CASSGGGSGANVLTF
J gene: TRBJ2-7; V gene: TRBV10-2; clone size: .; D gene: TRBD2; CDR3 DNA: TGCGCCAGCAGTGAGTCGGCGGCTAGCGGCTACGAGCAGTACTTC; CDR3 protein: CASSESAASGYEQYF
J gene: TRBJ1-2; V gene: TRBV19; clone size: .; D gene: .; CDR3 DNA: TGTGCCAGTAGTATTAGTAACAGAATCAACTATGGCTACACCTTC; CDR3 protein: CASSISNRINYGYTF
J gene: TRBJ2-6; V gene: TRBV4-2; clone size: .; D gene: .; CDR3 DNA: TGTGCCAGCAGCCAAGAGCACATTGGCTCTGGGGCCAACGTCCTGACTTTC; CDR3 protein: CASSQEHIGSGANVLTF
J gene: TRBJ1-5; V gene: TRBV7-8; clone size: many; D gene: .; CDR3 DNA: TGTGCCAGCAGCCCTTTGGTGATTTATAGCAATCAGCCCCAGCATTTT; CDR3 protein: CASSPLVIYSNQPQHF
J gene: TRBJ2-5; V gene: TRBV7-9; clone size: .; D gene: .; CDR3 DNA: TGTGCCAGCAGCCCAGCGGAGACCCAGTACTTC; CDR3 protein: CASSPAETQYF
J gene: TRBJ2-2; V gene: TRBV4-1; clone size: .; D gene: .; CDR3 DNA: TGCGCCAGCAGCCAAGCCCGGGGAGCTTCCGCCGGGGAGCTGTTTTTT; CDR3 protein: CASSQARGASAGELFF
J gene: TRBJ2-7; V gene: TRBV1; clone size: few; D gene: .; CDR3 DNA: TGCACCAGCAGCCAGCAAATCAGGGCTAGCTCCTACGAGCAGTACTTC; CDR3 protein: CTSSQQIRASSYEQYF
J gene: TRBJ2-7; V gene: TRBV7-6; clone size: few; D gene: TRBD2; CDR3 DNA: TGTGCCAGCAGCTTTACTAGCGGCTACGAGCAGTACTTC; CDR3 protein: CASSFTSGYEQYF
J gene: TRBJ1-1; V gene: TRBV7-2; clone size: .; D gene: TRBD1; CDR3 DNA: TGTGCCAGCAGCTCGTCAGGGGGCACTGAAGCTTTCTTT; CDR3 protein: CASSSSGGTEAFF
J gene: TRBJ1-2; V gene: TRBV18; clone size: .; D gene: .; CDR3 DNA: TGTGCCAGCTCCACCGGGGGGTTAATGCTCTATGGCTACACCTTC; CDR3 protein: CASSTGGLMLYGYTF
J gene: TRBJ2-7; V gene: TRBV7-8; clone size: .; D gene: TRBD1; CDR3 DNA: TGTGCCAGCAGCTCAGGACAGGGAGAGGGCGAGCAGTACTTC; CDR3 protein: CASSSGQGEGEQYF
J gene: TRBJ2-7; V gene: TRBV5-8; clone size: .; D gene: .; CDR3 DNA: TGTGCCAGCAGCTTGAAGGGCCCACTCCAACACTCCTACGAGCAGTACTTC; CDR3 protein: CASSLKGPLQHSYEQYF
J gene: TRBJ1-4; V gene: TRBV28; clone size: .; D gene: .; CDR3 DNA: TGTGCCAGCAGCTCAAGGGCGGGGGCGCGAAGGGATGAAAAACTGTTTTTT; CDR3 protein: CASSSRAGARRDEKLFF
J gene: TRBJ1-2; V gene: TRBV7-3; clone size: .; D gene: TRBD1; CDR3 DNA: TGTGCCAGCAGCTTATTAACAGGGGGTAACTATGGCTACACCTTC; CDR3 protein: CASSLLTGGNYGYTF
J gene: TRBJ2-2; V gene: TRBV5-1; clone size: .; D gene: TRBD2; CDR3 DNA: TGCGCCAGCAGCTTGGCCGGACTAGCGGGAGGGCCGGGAACCGGGGAGCTGTTTTTT; CDR3 protein: CASSLAGLAGGPGTGELFF
J gene: TRBJ1-1; V gene: TRBV5-5; clone size: many; D gene: .; CDR3 DNA: TGTGCCAGCAGCTTGGTCGCAGGAGCTATGAACACTGAAGCTTTCTTT; CDR3 protein: CASSLVAGAMNTEAFF
J gene: TRBJ2-7; V gene: TRBV6-1; clone size: .; D gene: .; CDR3 DNA: TGTGCCAGCAGTGAAGCCAGGGGTGGATACGAGCAGTACTTC; CDR3 protein: CASSEARGGYEQYF
J gene: TRBJ2-3; V gene: TRBV28; clone size: .; D gene: .; CDR3 DNA: TGTGCCACCCGGGACAACCACACAGATACGCAGTATTTT; CDR3 protein: CATRDNHTDTQYF
J gene: TRBJ2-7; V gene: TRBV9; clone size: few; D gene: TRBD1; CDR3 DNA: TGTGCCAGCAGCGTAGGACAGGGGGATTCCTACGAGCAGTACTTC; CDR3 protein: CASSVGQGDSYEQYF
J gene: TRBJ2-1; V gene: TRBV4-2; clone size: .; D gene: TRBD1; CDR3 DNA: TGTGCCAGCAGCCCTCTAACAGGGGGCGATAGTTCCTACAATGAGCAGTTCTTC; CDR3 protein: CASSPLTGGDSSYNEQFF